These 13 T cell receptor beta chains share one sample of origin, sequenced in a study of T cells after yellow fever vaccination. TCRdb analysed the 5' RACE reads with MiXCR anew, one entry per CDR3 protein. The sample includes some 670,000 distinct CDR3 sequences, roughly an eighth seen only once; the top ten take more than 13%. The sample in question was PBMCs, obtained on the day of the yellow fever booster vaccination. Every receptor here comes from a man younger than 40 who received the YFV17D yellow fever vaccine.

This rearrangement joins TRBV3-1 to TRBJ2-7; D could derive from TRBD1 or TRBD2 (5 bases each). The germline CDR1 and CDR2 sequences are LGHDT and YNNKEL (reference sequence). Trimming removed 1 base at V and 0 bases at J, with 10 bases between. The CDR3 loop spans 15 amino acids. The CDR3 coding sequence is TGTGCCAGCAGCCAAGTAAAGGGACCCTCCTACGAGCAGTACTTC. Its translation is CASSQVKGPSYEQYF.

The CDR3 region is CSVGTHFTGDINYEQYF. Written as DNA, the CDR3 is TGCAGCGTGGGGACCCATTTTACCGGGGACATTAACTACGAGCAGTACTTC. The V and J genes are TRBV29-1 and TRBJ2-7; D is possibly TRBD1 (6 bases). This CDR3 region has 17 residues. From germline, CDR1 is SQVTM and CDR2 ANQGSEA. V lost 6 bases and J 3 bases, leaving 27 bases between the germline ends.

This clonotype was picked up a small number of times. This chain's CDR3 is CASSLIAYNEQFF. The CDR3 DNA is TGCGCCAGCAGCTTAATTGCCTACAATGAGCAGTTCTTC. The J gene is TRBJ2-1, the V gene TRBV5-1, with D uncertain. The CDR3 has 13 amino acids. Trimming pared 2 bases from V and 2 bases from J, leaving 5 bases between. Per germline, CDR1 SGHRS and CDR2 YFSETQ. Supplemented by reference TRBV5-1 and TRBJ2-1, the full variable domain reads KAGVTQTPRYLIKTRGQQVTLSCSPISGHRSVSWYQQTPGQGLQFLFEYFSETQRNKGNFPGRFSGRQFSNSRSEMNVSTLELGDSALYLCASSLIAYNEQFFGPGTRLTVL.

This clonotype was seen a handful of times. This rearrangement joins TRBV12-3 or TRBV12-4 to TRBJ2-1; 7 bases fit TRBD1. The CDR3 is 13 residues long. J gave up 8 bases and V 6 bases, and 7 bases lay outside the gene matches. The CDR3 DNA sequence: TGTGCCAGCAGCAGACAGGGTCTAGATGAGCAGTTCTTC. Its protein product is CASSRQGLDEQFF.

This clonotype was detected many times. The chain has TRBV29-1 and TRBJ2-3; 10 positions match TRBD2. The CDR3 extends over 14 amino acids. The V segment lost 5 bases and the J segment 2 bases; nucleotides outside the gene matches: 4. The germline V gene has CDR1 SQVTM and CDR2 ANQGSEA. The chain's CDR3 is CSVPGLAVTDTQYF. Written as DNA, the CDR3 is TGCAGCGTTCCAGGACTAGCGGTCACAGATACGCAGTATTTT.

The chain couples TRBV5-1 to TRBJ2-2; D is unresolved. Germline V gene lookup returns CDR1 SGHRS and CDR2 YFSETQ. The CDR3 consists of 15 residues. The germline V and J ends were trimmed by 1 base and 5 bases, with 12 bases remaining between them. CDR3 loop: CASSLSRDLTGELFF. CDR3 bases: TGCGCCAGCAGCTTGTCCAGAGACCTAACCGGGGAGCTGTTTTTT.

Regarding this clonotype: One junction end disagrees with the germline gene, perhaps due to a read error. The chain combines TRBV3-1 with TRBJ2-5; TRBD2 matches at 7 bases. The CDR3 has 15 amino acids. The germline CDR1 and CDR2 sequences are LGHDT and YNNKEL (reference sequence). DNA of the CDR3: TGTGCCAGCTGCCAACCCCGGGAGGTGCTGGAGACCCAGTACTTC. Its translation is CASCQPREVLETQYF.

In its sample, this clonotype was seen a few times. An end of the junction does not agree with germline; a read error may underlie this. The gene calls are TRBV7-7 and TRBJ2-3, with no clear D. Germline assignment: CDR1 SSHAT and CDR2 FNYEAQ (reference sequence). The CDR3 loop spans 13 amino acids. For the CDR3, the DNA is TGTGCTAGCAGCCCGACCTTTTTGACTACGCAGTATTTT. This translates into CASSPTFLTTQYF. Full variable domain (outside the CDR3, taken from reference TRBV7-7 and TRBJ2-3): GAGVSQSPRYKVTKRGQDVTLRCDPISSHATLYWYQQALGQGPEFLTYFNYEAQPDKSGLPSDRFSAERPEGSISTLTIQRTEQRDSAMYRCASSPTFLTTQYFGPGTRLTVL.

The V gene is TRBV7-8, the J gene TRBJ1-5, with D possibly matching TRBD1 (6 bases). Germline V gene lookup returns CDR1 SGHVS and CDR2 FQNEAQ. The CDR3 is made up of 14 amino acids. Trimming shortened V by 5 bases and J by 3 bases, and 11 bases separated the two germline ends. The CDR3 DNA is TGTGCCAGCAGCCATACAGGGCCCAATCAGCCCCAGCATTTT. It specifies CASSHTGPNQPQHF.

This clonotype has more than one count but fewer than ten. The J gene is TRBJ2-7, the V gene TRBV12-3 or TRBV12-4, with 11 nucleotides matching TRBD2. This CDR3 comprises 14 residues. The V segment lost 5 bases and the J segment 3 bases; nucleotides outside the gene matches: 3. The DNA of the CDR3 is TGTGCCAGCAGTACTAGCGGGAGTATCTACGAGCAGTACTTC. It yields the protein CASSTSGSIYEQYF.

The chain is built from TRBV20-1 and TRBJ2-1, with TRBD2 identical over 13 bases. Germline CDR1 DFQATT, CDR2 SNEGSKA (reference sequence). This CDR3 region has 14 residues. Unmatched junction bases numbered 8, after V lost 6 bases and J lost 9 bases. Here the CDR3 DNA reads TGCAGTGCACCGACTAGCGGGAGGACGGGTGAGCAGTTCTTC. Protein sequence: CSAPTSGRTGEQFF.

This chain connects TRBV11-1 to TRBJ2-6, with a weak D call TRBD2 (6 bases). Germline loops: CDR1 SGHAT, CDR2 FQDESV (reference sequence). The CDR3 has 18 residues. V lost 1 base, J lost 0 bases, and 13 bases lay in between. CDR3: CASSLVSGLSSGANVLTF. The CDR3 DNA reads TGTGCCAGCAGCTTAGTTTCGGGACTGAGCTCTGGGGCCAACGTCCTGACTTTC.

The CDR3 bases are TGTGCCAGCAGTCAGGGAGCTAGCGGTCCTGGGCCCCAAGAGACCCAGTACTTC. Translation gives CASSQGASGPGPQETQYF. The chain joins TRBV6-2 or TRBV6-3 to TRBJ2-5; 7 bases match TRBD2. V lost 5 bases and J lost 1; bases outside the gene matches: 16. Germline V lookup: CDR1 MNHEY, CDR2 SVGEGT. There are 18 residues in the CDR3.